The source of this T cell receptor beta chain is a study of blood T cell repertoires in COVID-19. Study in general: Samples representing acute and convalescent COVID-19 were sourced from the United States, Italy and Spain. T cells, B-cell-depleted T cells, or PBMCs supplied cDNA or gDNA.

Notes on this clone: In the same sample, other DNA sequences code for this CDR3.

Repertoires were generated with immunoSEQ multiplex PCR, while TCRdb's copy carries only in-frame clones and drops some. Counted here are fewer than 650,000 clones, about 88% occurring once; the ten biggest clones make up around 8%. The ends were cut back, 5 bases at V and 1 base at J, with 5 bases in the middle. The CDR3 contains 12 residues. This chain connects TRBV12-3 or TRBV12-4 to TRBJ1-1; no reliable D call. The sequence was collected from a woman in her 50s with COVID-19, enrolled during active disease. Sequencing was performed on peripheral blood. This CDR3 reads CASSPGNTEAFF. As DNA, the CDR3 is TGTGCCAGCAGTCCAGGGAACACTGAAGCTTTCTTT.